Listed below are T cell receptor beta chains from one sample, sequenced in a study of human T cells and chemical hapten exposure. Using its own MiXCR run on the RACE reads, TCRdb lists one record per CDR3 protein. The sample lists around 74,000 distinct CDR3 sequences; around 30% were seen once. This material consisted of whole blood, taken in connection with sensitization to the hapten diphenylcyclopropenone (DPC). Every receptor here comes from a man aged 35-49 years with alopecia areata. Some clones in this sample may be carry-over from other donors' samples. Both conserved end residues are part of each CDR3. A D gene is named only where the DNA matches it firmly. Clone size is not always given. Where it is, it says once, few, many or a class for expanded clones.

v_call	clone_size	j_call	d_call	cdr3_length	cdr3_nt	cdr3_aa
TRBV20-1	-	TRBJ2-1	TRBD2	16	TGCAGTGCTAGTTCCGCCGAAGGACTAGTATACAATGAGCAGTTCTTC	CSASSAEGLVYNEQFF
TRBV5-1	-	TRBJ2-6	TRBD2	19	TGCGCCAGCAGCTCAGGACTAGCCCTTGAGCGCTTGGGGGCCAACGTCCTGACTTTC	CASSSGLALERLGANVLTF
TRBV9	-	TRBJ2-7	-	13	TGTGCCGGAACGCCGGGACAACGCTACGAGCAGTACTTC	CAGTPGQRYEQYF
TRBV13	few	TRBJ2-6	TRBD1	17	TGTGCCAGCAGTTCCGGACAGGGTGGAGCTGGGGCCAACGTCCTGACTTTC	CASSSGQGGAGANVLTF
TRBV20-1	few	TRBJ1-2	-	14	TGCAGTGCTAGAGCTGGGGGCTCCCGTAGTGGCTACACCTTC	CSARAGGSRSGYTF
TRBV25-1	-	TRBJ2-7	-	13	TGTGCCACCCGGGACGCCCTCACCTACGAGCAGTACTTC	CATRDALTYEQYF
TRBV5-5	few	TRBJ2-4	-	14	TGTGCCAGCAGCCCGATAGAAGGAAGAAACATTCAGTACTTC	CASSPIEGRNIQYF
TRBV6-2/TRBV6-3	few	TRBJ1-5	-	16	TGTGCCAGCAGTTACTCGATCCGAATGAGTAATCAGCCCCAGCATTTT	CASSYSIRMSNQPQHF
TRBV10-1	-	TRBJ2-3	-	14	TGCGCCAGCAGTGGTATGGACGGGCAGAGTACGCAGTATTTT	CASSGMDGQSTQYF
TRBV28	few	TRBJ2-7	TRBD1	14	TGTGCCAGCAGGTCTGGACAGGGGGCATACGAGCAGTACTTC	CASRSGQGAYEQYF